This is a list of T cell receptor beta chains from one sample in a study of long-term antiretroviral therapy in people with HIV. Profiled with immunoSEQ multiplex PCR; TCRdb holds only in-frame clones, not every one. This sample has 25,000 to 35,000 clones; 80% to 90% occur once, and the top ten carry under 5%. The specimen was unsorted PBMCs, collected 0.8 years before starting antiretroviral therapy. The source is a man aged 18 to 35 with HIV. CDR3s include the opening cysteine and the closing phenylalanine or tryptophan. D genes are given only for firm matches. Clone sizes are given selectively: once, few, many, or a class where the clone is expanded.

abundance	d_gene	j_gene	v_gene	CDR3nt	CDR3aa
.	.	TRBJ2-7	TRBV6-1	TGTGCCAGCACCGCGGGCAGGGAGTCCTACGAGCAGTACTTC	CASTAGRESYEQYF
.	.	TRBJ2-7	TRBV5-1	TGCGCCAGCAGCTTGAACAGGGAGAAGTACTTC	CASSLNREKYF
few	.	TRBJ1-2	TRBV7-9	TGTGCCAGCAGCTTAGCGGAGAGGACAGCTTATGGCTACACCTTC	CASSLAERTAYGYTF
once	TRBD2	TRBJ2-2	TRBV4-2	TGTGCCAGCAGCCTCCAAAGGGCGGGGGGGCTTGGCGGGGAGCTGTTTTTT	CASSLQRAGGLGGELFF
.	.	TRBJ2-7	TRBV6-5	TGTGCCAGCAGCCCCCGTGGGGGCTACGAGCAGTACTTC	CASSPRGGYEQYF
.	.	TRBJ2-2	TRBV11-3	TGTGCCAGCAGCCGGGCGGAGGACGGGGAGCTGTTTTTT	CASSRAEDGELFF
.	TRBD1	TRBJ2-7	TRBV5-4	TGTGCCAGCAGCTTGGGGACAGGGCCTTTCTACGAGCAGTACTTC	CASSLGTGPFYEQYF
.	.	TRBJ2-3	TRBV9	TGTGCCAGCAGCGTAGTACAGGGAGATACGCAGTATTTT	CASSVVQGDTQYF
few	.	TRBJ2-5	TRBV15	TGTGCCACCAGCAGAGATCCGTCTAGCTTGGAGACCCAGTACTTC	CATSRDPSSLETQYF
.	TRBD2	TRBJ2-1	TRBV5-4	TGTGCCAGCAGCACGGGACTAGCGGGACCCAATGAGCAGTTCTTC	CASSTGLAGPNEQFF
.	TRBD1	TRBJ1-6	TRBV9	TGTGCCAGCAGCGTAGAGGGACAGGGGAATTCACCCCTCCACTTT	CASSVEGQGNSPLHF
.	TRBD1	TRBJ1-5	TRBV5-8	TGTGCCAGCAGAGACACCCCCAGGGGGGAAGGAGCCCAGCATTTT	CASRDTPRGEGAQHF
few	TRBD2	TRBJ2-7	TRBV11-2	TGTGCCAGCAGCTTAGGGCTAGCGGGCTCCTACGAGCAGTACTTC	CASSLGLAGSYEQYF
.	TRBD1	TRBJ2-2	TRBV7-7	TGTGCTAGCAGCCCCGACAGGGTTGGCACCGGGGAGCTGTTTTTT	CASSPDRVGTGELFF
.	.	TRBJ1-1	TRBV6-1	TGTGCCAGCAGTGAACGGGTTGTGGGGGCCGCCACTGAAGCTTTCTTT	CASSERVVGAATEAFF
.	TRBD2	TRBJ2-5	TRBV30	TGTGCCTGGACTAGCGGGAGGACTTGGGAGACCCAGTACTTC	CAWTSGRTWETQYF
once	.	TRBJ1-1	TRBV9	TGTGCCAGCAGCGTCAGGGGCGGGGACACTGAAGCTTTCTTT	CASSVRGGDTEAFF
.	.	TRBJ1-1	TRBV9	TGTGCCAGCAGCCCACAGGGAGCCGTGAACACTGAAGCTTTCTTT	CASSPQGAVNTEAFF
.	.	TRBJ1-4	TRBV19	TGTGCCAGTAGCATATTAAGGGTCGGAGAAAAACTGTTTTTT	CASSILRVGEKLFF
.	.	TRBJ1-5	TRBV7-2	TGTGCCAGCAGCTTAGACAGCAATCAGCCCCAGCATTTT	CASSLDSNQPQHF
.	.	TRBJ2-7	TRBV2	TGTGCCAGCAGTGTGCGACTGCTGGTATACGAGCAGTACTTC	CASSVRLLVYEQYF
.	.	TRBJ1-1	TRBV5-4	TGTGCCAGCAGCTTGGTGGGGGGCGGTAACACTGAAGCTTTCTTT	CASSLVGGGNTEAFF
.	.	TRBJ2-2	TRBV6-5	TGTGCCAGCAGCCACGGCGACGCGAACACCGGGGAGCTGTTTTTT	CASSHGDANTGELFF
.	.	TRBJ2-7	TRBV7-2	TGTGCCAGCACCGCCCTTAGCTCCTACGAGCAGTACTTC	CASTALSSYEQYF
.	TRBD1	TRBJ1-1	TRBV2	TGTGCCAGCAACCAGGACAGGCCCCCGAACACTGAAGCTTTCTTT	CASNQDRPPNTEAFF
.	TRBD1	TRBJ1-1	TRBV4-3	TGCGCCAGCAGCCCAACCGGGACAGGTGACACTGAAGCTTTCTTT	CASSPTGTGDTEAFF
.	.	TRBJ1-1	TRBV9	TGTGCCAGCAGCCCAGAGGGGGTACCGGAGGGCACTGAAGCTTTCTTT	CASSPEGVPEGTEAFF
.	TRBD1	TRBJ2-7	TRBV2	TGTGCCAGCAAGGACAGGGATATGAGCTCCTACGAGCAGTACTTC	CASKDRDMSSYEQYF
.	TRBD1	TRBJ2-7	TRBV30	TGTGCCTCCCGACAGGGGTACGAGCAGTACTTC	CASRQGYEQYF
.	.	TRBJ2-2	TRBV7-9	TGTGCCAGCAGCCCAAGTGGGAACACCGGGGAGCTGTTTTTT	CASSPSGNTGELFF
few	TRBD2	TRBJ2-3	TRBV11-2	TGTGCCAGCAGTTCCCTCGGGGGGAAAACGCAGTATTTT	CASSSLGGKTQYF
.	TRBD2	TRBJ2-2	TRBV19	TGTGCCAGTAGTATTTTAGTGGGACTAGCGGGGGACACCGGGGAGCTGTTTTTT	CASSILVGLAGDTGELFF
.	TRBD1	TRBJ1-5	TRBV6-5	TGTGCCAGCAGCCCTGGACAGGGAGGGCAGCCCCAGCATTTT	CASSPGQGGQPQHF
.	TRBD1	TRBJ1-1	TRBV11-2	TGTGCCAGCAGCGTCGACAGGGTCTGGGTGAACACTGAAGCTTTCTTT	CASSVDRVWVNTEAFF
few	TRBD1	TRBJ1-2	TRBV12-5	TGTGCTAGCGTTCGAATTACAGGGGTGGGAACCTATGGCTACACCTTC	CASVRITGVGTYGYTF
.	.	TRBJ2-3	TRBV18	TGTGCCAGCTCACCTGAGACAGGCGCACAGATAGCGCAGTATTTT	CASSPETGAQIAQYF
once	.	TRBJ1-1	TRBV27	TGTGCCAGCAGTTTAGGGGTGGACACTGAAGCTTTCTTT	CASSLGVDTEAFF
.	.	TRBJ2-5	TRBV4-3	TGCGCCAGCAGCCAAGGGCCACGGGAGACCCAGTACTTC	CASSQGPRETQYF
.	TRBD2	TRBJ2-3	TRBV5-1	TGCGCCAGCAGCTTGGAGCGGGAGTCAGATACGCAGTATTTT	CASSLERESDTQYF
.	TRBD2	TRBJ2-7	TRBV4-1	TGCGCCAGCAGCCACCCAGGACTAGCGGGAGTCTACGAGCAGTACTTC	CASSHPGLAGVYEQYF
.	.	TRBJ2-2	TRBV9	TGTGCCAGCAGCGTAGAAAGAGGGACGGCCCGCGACACCGGGGAGCTGTTTTTT	CASSVERGTARDTGELFF
.	.	TRBJ1-5	TRBV30	TGTGCCTGGAGTGAAGGCGTGGTTAGCAATCAGCCCCAGCATTTT	CAWSEGVVSNQPQHF
.	.	TRBJ1-5	TRBV7-9	TGTGCCAGCAGCTTAGCGGGGCCTGGCGGGCAGCCCCAGCATTTT	CASSLAGPGGQPQHF
.	TRBD1	TRBJ2-7	TRBV5-1	TGCGCCAGCCGGGCGGGACAGGGGAGGTACGAGCAGTACTTC	CASRAGQGRYEQYF
.	TRBD1	TRBJ1-4	TRBV18	TGTGCCAGCTCAATACAACAGGGGTCTAATGAAAAACTGTTTTTT	CASSIQQGSNEKLFF
.	.	TRBJ2-7	TRBV11-2	TGTGCCAGCAGCCCCGTAGGGTTCGAGCAGTACTTC	CASSPVGFEQYF
.	.	TRBJ2-4	TRBV15	TGTGCCACCAGCAGAGGGAGTGGAGTGCTAGCCAAAAACATTCAGTACTTC	CATSRGSGVLAKNIQYF
.	.	TRBJ2-7	TRBV19	TGTGCCAGTAGTAAGGACAGCCCCTACGAGCAGTACTTC	CASSKDSPYEQYF
.	.	TRBJ1-2	TRBV4-1	TGCGCCAGCAGCCGGGGGACAAGGCGTGATTACTATGTTAGCTACACCTTC	CASSRGTRRDYYVSYTF
.	.	TRBJ2-2	TRBV7-9	TGTGCCAGCAGCCCCGCGCCTTGGGGGCTGTTTTTT	CASSPAPWGLFF
.	.	TRBJ2-3	TRBV4-2	TGTGCCAGCAGCCAAGAGCGGCTTAGCACAGATACGCAGTATTTT	CASSQERLSTDTQYF
.	.	TRBJ2-1	TRBV29-1	TGCAGCGTTGGGTCTAGCGAGGAGTTCTTC	CSVGSSEEFF
.	TRBD2	TRBJ2-7	TRBV9	TGTGCCAGCAGCTACGGACTAGCGGGAAACGAGCAGTACTTC	CASSYGLAGNEQYF
.	TRBD1	TRBJ1-2	TRBV6-5	TGTGCCAGCGCCCCCGGGACAGGGGCTTTTGTCACCTTC	CASAPGTGAFVTF